These 6 T cell receptor beta chains share one sample of origin, sequenced in a study of T cells in Graves' hyperthyroidism and ophthalmopathy. Amplified regions were TCR beta CDR3 sequences from RNA transcripts. Using the HTBI primer set, a first-round RT-PCR was run on the TCR CDR3. Using its own MiXCR run on the multiplex PCR reads, TCRdb lists one record per CDR3 protein. The sample has hundreds of thousands of distinct CDR3 sequences, approximately 23% seen once. The sample comprised blood. These receptors came from a man under 40 with Graves' ophthalmopathy.

The chain combines TRBV28 with TRBJ2-3; 8 bases map to TRBD1. The junction had 6 bases not matched to a gene; V was cut back by 6 bases and J by 1 base. This CDR3 has 15 residues. Germline CDR1 and CDR2: MDHEN and SYDVKM. CDR3 loop: CASRSPGQGTDTQYF. In nucleotides, the CDR3 is TGTGCCAGCAGAAGCCCGGGACAGGGCACAGATACGCAGTATTTT.

This clonotype showed up just a few times. The CDR3 nucleotides are TGTGCCAGCAGTGACGAAGTCCCCACCTACGAGCAGTACTTC. The encoded protein is CASSDEVPTYEQYF. This chain connects TRBV6-1 to TRBJ2-7, with D uncertain. This CDR3 has 14 residues. Germline CDR1 is MNHNS and CDR2 is SASEGT. Trimming stripped 3 bases from V and 2 bases from J, with 11 bases between.

Ten or more counts support this clonotype. The V and J genes are TRBV29-1 and TRBJ2-7; 8 bases align to TRBD1. CDR3 length: 13 amino acids. Germline values: CDR1 SQVTM, CDR2 ANQGSEA. V shed 4 bases and J 4 bases; nucleotides not matched to a gene: 6. CDR3 DNA sequence: TGCAGCGTTGGCAGGGGGCTTAAGTACGAGCAGTACTTC. Translating gives CSVGRGLKYEQYF.

This clonotype was counted a few times. The gene calls are TRBV3-1 and TRBJ2-1, with 10 bases lining up with TRBD2. Germline V gene lookup returns CDR1 LGHDT and CDR2 YNNKEL (reference sequence). The V gene end was trimmed by 4 bases and the J gene end by 9 bases; junction bases not matched to a gene: 12. This CDR3 spans 16 amino acids. For the CDR3, the DNA is TGTGCCAGCAGCCCTCGATACGCTAGCGGGAGAGCTGAGCAGTTCTTC. This sequence encodes CASSPRYASGRAEQFF.

This clonotype was seen a few times. Here the CDR3 reads CASSLGGQTYGYTF. As DNA, the CDR3 is TGTGCCAGCAGCTTAGGGGGACAGACCTATGGCTACACCTTC. The chain couples TRBV7-8 to TRBJ1-2, with 7 positions matching TRBD1. The length of the CDR3 is 14 residues. In germline, CDR1 is SGHVS, CDR2 FQNEAQ. V lost 1 base to trimming and J lost 4 bases; unmatched junction nucleotides: 3.

The V gene is TRBV5-8, the J gene TRBJ2-1; the D gene could be TRBD1 or TRBD2 (5 bases each). Trimming cost V 4 bases and J 0 bases, with 14 bases left between them. Germline assignment: CDR1 SGHTS and CDR2 YDEGEE. This CDR3 is 16 amino acids long. The CDR3 DNA sequence: TGTGCCAGCAGCCCGGGGCGCGTAAGCTCCTACAATGAGCAGTTCTTC. Translated, it gives CASSPGRVSSYNEQFF.